This TCR beta chain was identified in a study of blood T cell repertoires in COVID-19. The assay was immunoSEQ multiplex PCR, and TCRdb's table has in-frame clones only and misses some. Seen here are about 360,000 clones, less than 90% observed once, and the top ten hold 7.1%. Trimming at V came to 5 bases and at J to 8 bases, leaving 6 bases not matched to a gene. The CDR3 covers 14 residues. The germline CDR1 and CDR2 sequences are SEHNR and FQNEAQ (reference sequence). The origin of this receptor is an older woman with COVID-19, enrolled during active disease. Sequences were obtained from peripheral blood. The rearrangement links TRBV7-9 to TRBJ1-4; TRBD1 agrees at 9 bases. This chain's CDR3 is CASSMGQGGEKLFF. DNA for the CDR3: TGTGCCAGCAGCATGGGACAGGGCGGAGAAAAACTGTTTTTT.